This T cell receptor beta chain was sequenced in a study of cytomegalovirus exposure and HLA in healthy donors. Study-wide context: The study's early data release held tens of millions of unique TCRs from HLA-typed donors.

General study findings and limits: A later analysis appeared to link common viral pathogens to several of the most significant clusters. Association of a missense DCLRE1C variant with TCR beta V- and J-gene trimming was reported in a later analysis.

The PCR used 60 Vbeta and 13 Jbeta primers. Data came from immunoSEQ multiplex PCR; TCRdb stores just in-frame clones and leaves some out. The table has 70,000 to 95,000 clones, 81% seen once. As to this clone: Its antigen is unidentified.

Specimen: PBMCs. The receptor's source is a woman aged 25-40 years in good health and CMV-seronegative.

Here the CDR3 reads CASSAGLAGHGEQFF. Here the CDR3 DNA reads TGTGCCAGCAGTGCGGGACTAGCGGGACACGGGGAGCAGTTCTTC. The V and J genes are TRBV6-5 and TRBJ2-1; 13 bases line up with TRBD2. After removal of 5 bases from V and 10 bases from J, the junction contained 8 bases not matched to a gene. In germline, CDR1 is MNHEY, CDR2 SVGAGI. CDR3 length: 15 residues.